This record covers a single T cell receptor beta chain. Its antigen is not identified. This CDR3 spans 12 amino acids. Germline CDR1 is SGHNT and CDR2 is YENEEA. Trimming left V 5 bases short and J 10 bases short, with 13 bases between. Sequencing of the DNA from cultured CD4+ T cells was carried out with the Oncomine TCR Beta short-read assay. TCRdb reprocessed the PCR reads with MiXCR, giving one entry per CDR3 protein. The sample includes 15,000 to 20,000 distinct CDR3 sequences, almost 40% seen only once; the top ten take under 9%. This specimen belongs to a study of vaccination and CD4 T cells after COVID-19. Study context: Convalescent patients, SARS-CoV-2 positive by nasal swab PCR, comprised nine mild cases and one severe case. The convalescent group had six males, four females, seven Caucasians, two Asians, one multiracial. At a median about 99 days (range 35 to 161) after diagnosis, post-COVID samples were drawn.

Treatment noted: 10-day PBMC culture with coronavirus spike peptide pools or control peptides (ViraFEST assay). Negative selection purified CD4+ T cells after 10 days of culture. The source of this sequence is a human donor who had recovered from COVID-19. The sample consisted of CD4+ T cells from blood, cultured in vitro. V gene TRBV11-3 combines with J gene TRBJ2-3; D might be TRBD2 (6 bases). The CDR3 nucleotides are TGTGCCAGCAGCCACTCGGGGACTCCGCAGTATTTT. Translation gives CASSHSGTPQYF.